This TCR beta chain was found in a study of cytomegalovirus exposure and HLA in healthy donors. CDR3 length: 14 residues. Unmatched junction bases numbered 4, after V lost 4 bases and J lost 7 bases. Germline CDR1 SEHNR, CDR2 FQNEAQ (reference sequence). This clone was detected a few times. Its specificity is not known. The study's findings and limits: CMV serostatus was the only immune exposure information that was available. Common viral pathogens seemed, in a later analysis, to connect with several of the most significant clusters.

This PCR relied on a set of 60 Vbeta primers and 13 Jbeta primers. Using immunoSEQ multiplex PCR, the repertoire was profiled, and TCRdb retains in-frame clones only, with some absent. This sample has roughly 120,000 clones, with over 60% found just once. The sequenced sample was PBMCs. The chain has TRBV7-9 and TRBJ1-4; TRBD1 matches at 9 bases. This sequence originates from a woman between 35 and 50 years old in good health and CMV-seropositive. The DNA of the CDR3 is TGTGCCAGCAGCTCCGACAGGGGGAGTGAAAAACTGTTTTTT. This translates into CASSSDRGSEKLFF.